Sequencing of this T cell receptor (beta chain) was carried out in a study of cytomegalovirus exposure and HLA in healthy donors. The PCR employed 60 Vbeta primers together with 13 Jbeta primers. Produced via immunoSEQ multiplex PCR; TCRdb's table is partial and in-frame only. In total, the table holds roughly 140,000 clones. CDR3 length: 16 residues. Trimming removed 0 bases at V and 0 bases at J, with 10 bases between. From germline, CDR1 is SGHRS and CDR2 YFSETQ. The rearrangement uses TRBV5-1 and TRBJ1-3; D remains unclear. This clonotype was sampled from a male donor in good health and CMV-seronegative. Sequencing was carried out using PBMCs. As DNA, the CDR3 is TGCGCCAGCAGCTTGGGGCACACAAACTCTGGAAACACCATATATTTT. Its protein product is CASSLGHTNSGNTIYF.